The rows below give T cell receptor beta chains drawn from one sample of a study of naive CD8 T cells in extremely preterm neonates. Repertoires were generated with immunoSEQ multiplex PCR, while TCRdb's copy carries only in-frame clones and drops some. The sample yields 21,000 or so clones, approximately 90% seen once. Sequencing input: naive CD8+ T cells from cord blood. The receptor source for this set is a boy who was born preterm. The CDR3 runs from the conserved cysteine through the conserved F or W. A D gene is named only where the DNA matches it firmly. Size tells how often a clone was seen (once, few, many) or the class of an expanded clone, and some rows leave it out.

cdr3_aa cdr3_nt clone_size j_call cdr3_length v_call d_call
CASSWTSGTDTQYF TGTGCCAGCAGTTGGACTAGCGGCACAGATACGCAGTATTTT NA TRBJ2-3 14 TRBV28 TRBD2
CASSQEGGSSYNEQFF TGTGCCAGCAGCCAAGAAGGGGGCAGCTCCTACAATGAGCAGTTCTTC NA TRBJ2-1 16 TRBV4-2 TRBD1
CASERGTEAFF TGTGCCAGTGAGAGGGGCACTGAAGCTTTCTTT NA TRBJ1-1 11 TRBV19 NA
CASSIAGAYEQYF TGTGCCAGTAGTATAGCGGGGGCCTACGAGCAGTACTTC once TRBJ2-7 13 TRBV19 NA
CASSPAGTGYNEQFF TGTGCCAGCAGCCCCGCTGGGACCGGGTACAATGAGCAGTTCTTC NA TRBJ2-1 15 TRBV7-9 NA
CASSYTTESEKLFF TGTGCCAGCAGTTACACGACAGAGAGTGAAAAACTGTTTTTT NA TRBJ1-4 14 TRBV6-5 NA
CASSGQGASPLHF TGTGCCAGCAGCGGACAGGGGGCTTCACCCCTCCACTTT NA TRBJ1-6 13 TRBV9 TRBD1
CASSSGDRGNSPLHF TGTGCCAGCAGCTCAGGAGACAGGGGTAATTCACCCCTCCACTTT NA TRBJ1-6 15 TRBV7-9 TRBD1
CASSAGETQYF TGTGCCAGCAGCGCAGGGGAGACCCAGTACTTC once TRBJ2-5 11 TRBV9 NA
CASSFTEAFF TGTGCCAGCAGCTTCACTGAAGCTTTCTTT NA TRBJ1-1 10 TRBV7-9 NA
CASGTEYGYTF TGTGCCTCCGGGACGGAATATGGCTACACCTTC NA TRBJ1-2 11 TRBV30 NA
CAISGNEQFF TGTGCCATCAGTGGGAATGAGCAGTTCTTC NA TRBJ2-1 10 TRBV10-3 NA
CSVGQGVNTEAFF TGCAGCGTGGGACAGGGGGTGAACACTGAAGCTTTCTTT NA TRBJ1-1 13 TRBV29-1 TRBD1
CAARQGSTEAFF TGTGCCGCCAGACAGGGGAGCACTGAAGCTTTCTTT NA TRBJ1-1 12 TRBV19 TRBD1
CSVANNYGYTF TGCAGCGTTGCAAATAACTATGGCTACACCTTC NA TRBJ1-2 11 TRBV29-1 NA
CASSLTTYEQYF TGTGCCAGCAGCTTGACAACCTACGAGCAGTACTTC NA TRBJ2-7 12 TRBV7-9 NA
CASSLGTANYGYTF TGTGCCAGCAGCTTAGGGACAGCTAACTATGGCTACACCTTC NA TRBJ1-2 14 TRBV7-9 NA
CASSVASSYNEQFF TGTGCCAGCAGCGTAGCGAGCTCCTACAATGAGCAGTTCTTC few TRBJ2-1 14 TRBV9 NA
CASSFRGAHTEAFF TGTGCCAGCAGTTTCCGGGGGGCGCACACTGAAGCTTTCTTT NA TRBJ1-1 14 TRBV27 NA
CASSLLAGAFSYNEQFF TGTGCCAGCAGCTTACTAGCGGGGGCCTTCTCCTACAATGAGCAGTTCTTC NA TRBJ2-1 17 TRBV7-3 TRBD2
CASSLAVAKNIQYF TGTGCCAGCAGCTTAGCGGTAGCCAAAAACATTCAGTACTTC NA TRBJ2-4 14 TRBV11-3 NA
CASSLAGGYNEQFF TGTGCCAGCAGTTTAGCGGGGGGGTACAATGAGCAGTTCTTC NA TRBJ2-1 14 TRBV27 TRBD2
CASTIDTNYGYTF TGTGCCAGCACTATCGACACTAACTATGGCTACACCTTC once TRBJ1-2 13 TRBV25-1 NA
CASSFSGQNNYGYTF TGTGCCAGCAGTTTCTCGGGACAAAATAACTATGGCTACACCTTC NA TRBJ1-2 15 TRBV27 NA
CASSIGTGGTEAFF TGTGCCAGTAGTATAGGGACAGGGGGCACTGAAGCTTTCTTT NA TRBJ1-1 14 TRBV19 TRBD1
CAWSVGGGNQPQHF TGTGCCTGGAGTGTAGGGGGCGGCAATCAGCCCCAGCATTTT NA TRBJ1-5 14 TRBV30 TRBD1
CASSWTSGGAGELFF TGTGCTAGCAGCTGGACTAGCGGGGGGGCCGGGGAGCTGTTTTTT NA TRBJ2-2 15 TRBV7-7 TRBD2
CASSQSRGLNTEAFF TGCGCCAGCAGTCAATCGAGGGGGCTAAACACTGAAGCTTTCTTT NA TRBJ1-1 15 TRBV23-1 TRBD1
CASSSRGMNTEAFF TGTGCCAGCAGTTCCAGGGGCATGAACACTGAAGCTTTCTTT once TRBJ1-1 14 TRBV6-6 NA